The 20 T cell receptor beta chains listed next were all sequenced from one sample in a study of monozygotic twins with inflammatory bowel disease. Using the 5' RACE reads, TCRdb records one entry per CDR3 protein without DNA. The specimen's table records fewer than 550,000 distinct CDR3 sequences. The specimen was blood. The receptors shown here come from a human donor with ulcerative colitis or Crohn's disease, or a healthy co-twin of an affected twin (not recorded which).

The chain couples TRBV12-3 or TRBV12-4 to TRBJ2-7; TCRdb's D call of TRBD2 is untestable without DNA. The CDR3 contains 11 residues. The CDR3 sequence is CASGLLREQYF.

The chain employs TRBV12-3 or TRBV12-4 and TRBJ2-3; checking the TCRdb D call of TRBD2 is not possible without DNA. CDR3 size: 15 residues. The CDR3 sequence is CASSSLALGTDTQYF.

The chain employs TRBV18 and TRBJ2-1; TCRdb calls TRBD2, which cannot be checked without DNA. The length of the CDR3 is 15 residues. Germline values: CDR1 KGHSH, CDR2 LQKENI. CDR3 in amino acids: CATVDGLAGGNEQFF.

The chain couples TRBV30 to TRBJ2-1; the D gene TCRdb calls, TRBD1, cannot be checked with no DNA. Looked up from germline, CDR1 is GTSNPN and CDR2 is SVGIG (reference sequence). The CDR3 totals 14 residues. CDR3 loop: CAWCEGGGVTEQFF.

The chain carries TRBV14 and TRBJ2-1. CDR1 is SGHDN and CDR2 is FVKESK in the germline V gene. The CDR3 is 14 amino acids. CDR3 sequence: CASSQTYTTYEQFF.

The chain combines TRBV24-1 with TRBJ1-4; TCRdb's D call of TRBD1 is untestable without DNA. The CDR3 has 18 amino acids. Germline CDR1 KGHDR, CDR2 SFDVKD. CDR3: CATSDLDFGQGPNEKLFF.

The V call is TRBV25-1, the J call TRBJ2-1; no DNA is available, so the TRBD2 call from TCRdb remains unchecked. This CDR3 has 15 residues. Germline values: CDR1 MGHDK, CDR2 SYGVNS. The chain's CDR3 is CASSEFWEGQDEQFF.

This rearrangement joins TRBV5-4 to TRBJ2-1; the D gene TCRdb calls, TRBD1, cannot be checked with no DNA. CDR1 and CDR2 from the germline V gene are SGHNT and YYREEE (reference sequence). CDR3 size: 18 residues. The CDR3 here is CASSPARGHSTVYNEQFF.

The chain carries TRBV20-1 and TRBJ2-2; no DNA is available, so the TRBD1 call from TCRdb remains unchecked. The germline V gene encodes CDR1 DFQATT and CDR2 SNEGSKA (reference sequence). The CDR3 contains 13 residues. The CDR3: CSASGTYTGELFF.

This chain connects TRBV2 to TRBJ1-5; TCRdb names TRBD1, which stays unverified in the absence of DNA. The length of the CDR3 is 16 residues. Germline assignment: CDR1 SNHLY and CDR2 FYNNEI. CDR3 sequence: CASSEFGGQDNQPQHF.

The chain recombines TRBV20-1 with TRBJ1-1. The CDR3 is 15 amino acids. The germline V gene encodes CDR1 DFQATT and CDR2 SNEGSKA (reference sequence). CDR3 residues: CSARDPRIMNTEAFF.

This chain joins TRBV15 and TRBJ1-2; the TRBD1 assignment by TCRdb is unverifiable without DNA. This CDR3 has 18 amino acids. In germline, CDR1 is LNHNV, CDR2 YYDKDF (reference sequence). CDR3 protein: CATSRELSRDRANYGYTF.

The rearrangement joins TRBV20-1 to TRBJ1-1; no DNA is available, so the TRBD1 call from TCRdb remains unchecked. This CDR3 contains 11 residues. CDR1 and CDR2 from the germline V gene are DFQATT and SNEGSKA (reference sequence). The CDR3 is CSATIRRLAFF.

The rearrangement links TRBV6-1 to TRBJ2-2; TCRdb's D gene call, TRBD1, goes unchecked for lack of DNA. The CDR3 consists of 15 residues. Germline V gene lookup returns CDR1 MNHNS and CDR2 SASEGT. The CDR3 is CASSEAGRGYGELFF.

This chain links TRBV29-1 with TRBJ2-7; with no DNA, the TCRdb D assignment of TRBD1 cannot be verified. This CDR3 spans 13 amino acids. Germline V CDR1 and CDR2: SQVTM, ANQGSEA. The CDR3 reads CSAGGGQGYEQYF.

The V call is TRBV6-5, the J call TRBJ1-6. Germline V gene sequence: CDR1 MNHEY, CDR2 SVGAGI. The CDR3 length is 15 residues. The CDR3 here is CASSFGPSDNSPLHF.

V gene TRBV20-1 combines with J gene TRBJ2-1; checking the TCRdb D call of TRBD2 is not possible without DNA. The CDR3 spans 15 residues. Germline lookup yields CDR1 DFQATT and CDR2 SNEGSKA (reference sequence). This chain's CDR3 is CSARSWEGVYNEQFF.

The chain combines TRBV27 with TRBJ1-1; TCRdb reports TRBD1, a call that lacks DNA to check it against. Germline loops: CDR1 MNHEY, CDR2 SMNVEV (reference sequence). The CDR3 is made up of 14 amino acids. Here the CDR3 reads CASMGGPINTEAFF.

The chain joins TRBV29-1 to TRBJ1-2; TCRdb's assignment of TRBD1 cannot be checked, as there is no DNA. The CDR3 runs 12 residues. Germline CDR1 reads SQVTM; CDR2 reads ANQGSEA. The CDR3: CSDLQGDSGYTF.

The chain employs TRBV15 and TRBJ2-5. Germline CDR1 is LNHNV and CDR2 is YYDKDF (reference sequence). The CDR3 sequence is 14 residues long. This CDR3 is CATSIRNPQETQYF.